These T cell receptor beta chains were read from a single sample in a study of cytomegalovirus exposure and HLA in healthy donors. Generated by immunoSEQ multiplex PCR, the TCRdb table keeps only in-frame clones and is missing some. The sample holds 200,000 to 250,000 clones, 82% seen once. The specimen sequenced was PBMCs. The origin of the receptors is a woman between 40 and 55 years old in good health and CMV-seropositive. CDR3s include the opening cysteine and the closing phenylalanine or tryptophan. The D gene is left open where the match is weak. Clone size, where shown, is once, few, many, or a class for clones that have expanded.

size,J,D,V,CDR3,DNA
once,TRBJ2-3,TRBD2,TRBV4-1,CASSQAGLAGTDTQYF,TGCGCCAGCAGCCAAGCAGGACTAGCGGGCACAGATACGCAGTATTTT
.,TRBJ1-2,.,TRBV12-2,CASRFSPGQAPGYTF,TGTGCAAGTCGCTTTTCCCCGGGACAGGCTCCTGGCTACACCTTC
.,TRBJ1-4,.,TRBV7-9,CASSPHRNSEEKLFF,TGTGCCAGCAGCCCCCACAGAAACTCAGAGGAAAAACTGTTTTTT
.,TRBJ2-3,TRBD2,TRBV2,CASSDNLAGGTDTQYF,TGTGCCAGCAGTGATAACCTAGCGGGGGGCACAGATACGCAGTATTTT
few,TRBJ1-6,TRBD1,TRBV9,CASSVVRWGRQGGSPLHF,TGTGCCAGCAGCGTAGTACGATGGGGACGACAGGGTGGTTCACCCCTCCACTTT
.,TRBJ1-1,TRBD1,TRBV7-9,CSSSPDRDLVNTEAFF,TGTTCCAGCAGCCCAGACAGGGATTTGGTGAACACTGAAGCTTTCTTT
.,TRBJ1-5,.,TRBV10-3,CAISPGNNQPQHF,TGTGCCATTTCCCCGGGAAACAATCAGCCCCAGCATTTT
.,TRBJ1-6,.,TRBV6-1,CASTSGAWGSPLHF,TGTGCCAGCACCTCAGGGGCGTGGGGCTCACCCCTCCACTTT
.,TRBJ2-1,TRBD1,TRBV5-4,CASSLGGQGRAEQFF,TGTGCCAGCAGCCTTGGGGGACAGGGAAGAGCTGAGCAGTTCTTC
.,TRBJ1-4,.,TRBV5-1,CASSSQTDLDEKLFF,TGCGCCAGCAGCTCGCAGACAGATCTGGATGAAAAACTGTTTTTT
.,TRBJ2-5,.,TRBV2,CASSEGFTGQETQYF,TGTGCCAGCAGTGAAGGTTTTACGGGGCAAGAGACCCAGTACTTC
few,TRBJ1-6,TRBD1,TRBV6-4,CASFWQGGPPLHF,TGTGCCAGCTTTTGGCAGGGGGGTCCACCCCTCCACTTT
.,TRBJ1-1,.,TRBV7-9,CASSLATRNTEAFF,TGTGCCAGCAGCTTAGCGACAAGGAACACTGAAGCTTTCTTT
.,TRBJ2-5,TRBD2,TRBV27,CASSLFGNKRGPETQYF,TGTGCCAGCAGTTTATTCGGGAACAAGCGGGGTCCAGAGACCCAGTACTTC
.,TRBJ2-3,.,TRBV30,CAWRLIKARVEMDTQYF,TGTGCCTGGAGGCTGATAAAGGCCAGGGTGGAGATGGATACGCAGTATTTT
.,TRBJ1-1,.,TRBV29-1,CSAWGRTNTEAFF,TGCAGCGCCTGGGGGAGGACGAACACTGAAGCTTTCTTT
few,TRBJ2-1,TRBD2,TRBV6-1,CASSEGLAGQWVGEQFF,TGTGCCAGCAGTGAAGGACTAGCGGGTCAGTGGGTGGGTGAGCAGTTCTTC
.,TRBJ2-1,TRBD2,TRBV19,CASSIQFGGGIDEQFF,TGTGCCAGTAGTATTCAATTCGGCGGGGGGATCGATGAGCAGTTCTTC
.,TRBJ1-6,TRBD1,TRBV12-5,CASGFGQTGVGSPLHF,TGTGCTAGTGGTTTTGGTCAGACAGGGGTGGGTTCACCCCTCCACTTT
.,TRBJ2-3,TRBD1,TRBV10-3,CAISEWRTGRTDTQYF,TGTGCCATCAGTGAGTGGCGGACAGGGAGGACAGATACGCAGTATTTT
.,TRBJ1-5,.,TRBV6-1,CASSENIDQPQHF,TGTGCCAGCAGTGAAAATATTGATCAGCCCCAGCATTTT
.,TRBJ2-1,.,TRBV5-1,CASSSGGADNEQFF,TGCGCCAGCAGCTCTGGCGGGGCTGACAATGAGCAGTTCTTC
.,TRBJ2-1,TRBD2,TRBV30,CAWSDFTSVNPYNEQFF,TGTGCCTGGAGTGATTTTACTAGCGTCAACCCCTACAATGAGCAGTTCTTC
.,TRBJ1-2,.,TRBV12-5,CASGLVPGGRSNYGYTF,TGTGCTAGTGGTTTGGTACCGGGGGGAAGATCTAACTATGGCTACACCTTC
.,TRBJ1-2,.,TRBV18,CASSPRGTLGSNYGYTF,TGTGCCAGCTCACCACGCGGGACTTTAGGGAGCAACTATGGCTACACCTTC
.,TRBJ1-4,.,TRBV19,CASGRGAWTNEKLFF,TGTGCCAGTGGGCGGGGGGCGTGGACTAATGAAAAACTGTTTTTT
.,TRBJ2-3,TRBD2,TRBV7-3,CATGSGRGTDTQYF,TGTGCCACAGGAAGCGGGAGAGGCACAGATACGCAGTATTTT
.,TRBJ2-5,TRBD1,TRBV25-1,CASSDDRGQETQYF,TGTGCCAGCAGTGACGACAGGGGTCAAGAGACCCAGTACTTC
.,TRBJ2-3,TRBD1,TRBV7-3,CASSLGTGRYGDTQYF,TGTGCCAGCAGCTTAGGGACAGGGCGATATGGGGATACGCAGTATTTT
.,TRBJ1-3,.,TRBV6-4,CASGAGASGNTIYF,TGTGCCAGCGGAGCGGGGGCGAGTGGAAACACCATATATTTT
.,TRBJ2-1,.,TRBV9,CASSSDSHNEQFF,TGTGCCAGCAGCTCGGACAGTCACAATGAGCAGTTCTTC
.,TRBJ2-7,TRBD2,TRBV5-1,CASSPGTSAAYEQYF,TGCGCCAGCAGCCCAGGGACTAGCGCTGCCTACGAGCAGTACTTC
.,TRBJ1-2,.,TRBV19,CASSSRTAGDYGYTF,TGTGCCAGTAGTAGTCGGACAGCGGGGGACTATGGCTACACCTTC
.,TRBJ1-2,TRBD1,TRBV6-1,CASSEDGTGLYGYTF,TGTGCCAGCAGTGAAGATGGGACAGGCCTTTATGGCTACACCTTC
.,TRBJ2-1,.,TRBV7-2,CASSLVGGSNEQFF,TGTGCCAGCAGCTTAGTCGGGGGTTCCAATGAGCAGTTCTTC
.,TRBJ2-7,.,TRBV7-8,CASSLAWSSYEQYF,TGTGCCAGCAGCTTAGCGTGGTCATCCTACGAGCAGTACTTC
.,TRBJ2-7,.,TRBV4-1,CASSQDASRGANSYEQYF,TGCGCCAGCAGCCAAGACGCGAGCCGGGGAGCCAACTCCTACGAGCAGTACTTC
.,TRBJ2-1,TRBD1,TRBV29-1,CSTREQGDRIYNEQFF,TGCAGCACCCGCGAGCAGGGGGACCGAATCTACAATGAGCAGTTCTTC
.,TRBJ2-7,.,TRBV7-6,CASSLQQAYEQYF,TGTGCCAGCAGCTTACAACAGGCCTACGAGCAGTACTTC
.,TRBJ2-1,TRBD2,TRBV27,CASSLLAGSTGEQFF,TGTGCCAGCAGTTTATTAGCGGGGAGCACGGGTGAGCAGTTCTTC
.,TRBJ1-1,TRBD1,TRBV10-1,CASQEGDSHNTEAFF,TGCGCCAGCCAGGAAGGGGACAGCCACAACACTGAAGCTTTCTTT
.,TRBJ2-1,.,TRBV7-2,CASSLEWNNEQFF,TGTGCCAGCAGCTTGGAGTGGAACAATGAGCAGTTCTTC